The present entry profiles one T cell receptor beta chain with its context. The antigen remains unidentified. This sample was taken from a study of identical twins. Study-wide results and caveats: In monozygotic twins, models underestimated the sharing of out-of-frame TCR alpha.

A universal primer site arose from template switching, and cDNA bore unique molecular identifiers. MiXCR, applied by TCRdb to the 5' RACE reads, yields one record per CDR3 protein. The sample yields roughly 240,000 distinct CDR3 sequences, approximately 7% seen once. V lost 0 bases and J 2 bases, leaving 7 bases between the germline ends. Germline V gene sequence: CDR1 LNHNV, CDR2 YYDKDF (reference sequence). There are 15 residues in the CDR3. The sample was also reused in another study, on yellow fever vaccine responses in identical twins.

V gene TRBV15 combines with J gene TRBJ2-2, with a possible D match to TRBD2 (6 bases). Sequences were obtained from memory (CD45RO+) T cells sorted from blood. This sequence originates from a woman aged 18-29 years in good health. The CDR3 bases are TGTGCCACCAGCAGAGAACTAGCAAACACCGGGGAGCTGTTTTTT. Its translation is CATSRELANTGELFF.